The 20 T cell receptor beta chains listed next were all sequenced from one sample in a study of CD8 T cells in Susac syndrome. With random hexamers, reverse transcription was performed on about 0.5 to 1 ug of RNA. MiXCR was run by TCRdb on the immunoSEQ multiplex PCR reads, yielding one entry per CDR3 protein. The data hold 150,000 to 200,000 distinct CDR3 sequences, with around 94% observed a single time. The source material was CD4+ T cells from PBMCs. Receptor source: a human donor in good health.

The V gene is TRBV24-1, the J gene TRBJ2-2; 7 bases line up with TRBD1. J gave up 6 bases and V 1 base, and 1 base lay outside the gene matches. This CDR3 comprises 14 residues. Germline V gene data show CDR1 as KGHDR and CDR2 as SFDVKD. The CDR3 reads CATSDFTGAGELFF. In nucleotides, the CDR3 is TGTGCCACCAGTGATTTTACAGGGGCCGGGGAGCTGTTTTTT.

This chain uses TRBV29-1 with TRBJ1-1; 9 nucleotides line up with TRBD1. The CDR3 totals 14 residues. With V trimmed by 4 bases and J by 6 bases, 9 bases remained unmatched. CDR1 is SQVTM, CDR2 ANQGSEA, per germline. CDR3 DNA: TGCAGCGTTGGCCGGGACAGGGAATATGCTGAAGCTTTCTTT. Translation gives CSVGRDREYAEAFF.

DNA of the CDR3: TGTGCCAGCTCCCGGAGGGTTAATTCACCCCTCCACTTT. Amino acid sequence: CASSRRVNSPLHF. The rearrangement joins TRBV12-3 or TRBV12-4 to TRBJ1-6; D gene uncertain. V was clipped by 8 bases and J by 6 bases, with 11 bases between them. The CDR3 consists of 13 residues.

J is TRBJ2-1 and V is TRBV6-2 or TRBV6-3, with 7 bases that match TRBD1. The CDR3 spans 14 residues. V dropped 6 bases and J dropped 4; count of bases not matched to a gene: 6. Germline V gives CDR1 MNHEY, CDR2 SVGEGT. The CDR3 nucleotides are TGTGCCAGCAGGGACAGGAGTGTTTACAATGAGCAGTTCTTC. Protein product: CASRDRSVYNEQFF.

This chain connects TRBV3-1 to TRBJ1-5, with TRBD1 matching over 8 bases. CDR3 length: 15 residues. Germline V CDR1 and CDR2: LGHDT, YNNKEL (reference sequence). The trim removed 3 bases at V and 3 bases at J, leaving 4 bases unmatched. The CDR3 spells CASSQADRANQPQHF. The CDR3 bases are TGTGCCAGCAGCCAGGCGGACAGGGCCAATCAGCCCCAGCATTTT. The full variable domain, in which reference TRBV3-1 and TRBJ1-5 provide the parts outside the CDR3, is DTAVSQTPKYLVTQMGNDKSIKCEQNLGHDTMYWYKQDSKKFLKIMFSYNNKELIINETVPNRFSPKSPDKAHLNLHINSLELGDSAVYFCASSQADRANQPQHFGDGTRLSIL.

V gene TRBV20-1 combines with J gene TRBJ1-5; D unclear. Germline V CDR1 and CDR2: DFQATT, SNEGSKA (reference sequence). This CDR3 spans 14 amino acids. Trimming pared 5 bases from V and 1 base from J, leaving 12 bases between. This CDR3 is CSAGDPLSNQPQHF. DNA of the CDR3: TGCAGTGCTGGGGATCCACTAAGCAATCAGCCCCAGCATTTT.

This clonotype was detected a few times. Compared with germline, one end of the junction differs, possibly owing to a read error. The V gene is TRBV5-3, the J gene TRBJ1-1; D gene unclear. TRBV5-3 is annotated as an ORF whose role is uncertain. This CDR3 region has 13 residues. CDR3 bases: TGTGCCAGCAGCTTGTCAGCGAACACTGAAGCTTTCTTT. Translating it yields CASSLSANTEAFF.

The CDR3 loop reads CSASRPGSTEAFF. CDR3 sequence (DNA): TGCAGTGCTAGCCGACCCGGGAGCACTGAAGCTTTCTTT. The chain has TRBV20-1 and TRBJ1-1, with D uncertain. Trimming pared 3 bases from V and 4 bases from J, leaving 12 bases between. The CDR3 is made up of 13 amino acids. Germline CDR1 DFQATT, CDR2 SNEGSKA (reference sequence).

The chain is built from TRBV30 and TRBJ2-1; D perhaps matches TRBD2 (7 bases). V was cut by 3 bases and J by 0 bases, with 15 bases left in between. Germline V lookup: CDR1 GTSNPN, CDR2 SVGIG (reference sequence). The CDR3 sequence is 16 residues long. Here the CDR3 reads CAWSGEGGHSYNEQFF. Here the CDR3 DNA reads TGTGCCTGGAGCGGTGAGGGGGGGCACTCCTACAATGAGCAGTTCTTC. Variable domain in full (rest from reference TRBV30 and TRBJ2-1): SQTIHQWPATLVQPVGSPLSLECTVEGTSNPNLYWYRQAAGRGLQLLFYSVGIGQISSEVPQNLSASRPQDRQFILSSKKLLLSDSGFYLCAWSGEGGHSYNEQFFGPGTRLTVL.

J is TRBJ2-7 and V is TRBV19, with D uncertain. This CDR3 spans 15 amino acids. Germline V gene sequence: CDR1 LNHDA, CDR2 SQIVND (reference sequence). The ends were cut back, 7 bases at V and 0 bases at J, with 16 bases in the middle. The CDR3, as DNA: TGTGCCAGTACCCCCTCGGCAGGTAGCTCCTACGAGCAGTACTTC. It yields the protein CASTPSAGSSYEQYF.

V gene TRBV4-3 combines with J gene TRBJ1-1, with D unresolved. Trimming cost V 1 base and J 0 bases, with 9 bases left between them. Germline V gene data show CDR1 as LGHNA and CDR2 as YSLEER. The CDR3 covers 15 residues. As DNA, the CDR3 is TGCGCCAGCAGCCAAGCCTCACATGTGAACACTGAAGCTTTCTTT. Translation: CASSQASHVNTEAFF.

The chain recombines TRBV20-1 with TRBJ2-1, with 9 nucleotides matching TRBD1. V shed 5 bases, J shed 4 bases, and the junction held 3 bases outside the gene matches. Germline CDR1 is DFQATT and CDR2 is SNEGSKA (reference sequence). The CDR3 is made up of 13 amino acids. CDR3 protein: CSAGTGLYNEQFF. The CDR3 DNA sequence: TGCAGTGCTGGGACAGGGCTATACAATGAGCAGTTCTTC.

V gene TRBV5-4 combines with J gene TRBJ2-5; TRBD2 matches at 9 bases. J was trimmed by 5 bases and V by 4 bases; bases with no gene match: 9. CDR3 size: 15 residues. The germline V gene has CDR1 SGHNT and CDR2 YYREEE (reference sequence). CDR3 region: CASSIGTSLGETQYF. CDR3 DNA sequence: TGTGCCAGCAGCATCGGGACTAGCCTCGGGGAGACCCAGTACTTC.

The V call is TRBV4-3, the J call TRBJ1-3; no clear D gene. Looked up from germline, CDR1 is LGHNA and CDR2 is YSLEER. Trimming shortened V by 4 bases and J by 1 base, and 17 bases separated the two germline ends. The CDR3 consists of 17 residues. CDR3 bases: TGCGCCAGCAGCCCCACGGCCGCCCGGCCGTCTGGAAACACCATATATTTT. Its translation is CASSPTAARPSGNTIYF.

The chain combines TRBV7-2 with TRBJ1-4, with 10 nucleotides matching TRBD1. V lost 5 bases to trimming and J lost 11 bases; unmatched junction nucleotides: 5. This CDR3 has 13 amino acids. Germline V lookup: CDR1 SGHTA, CDR2 FQGNSA. The CDR3 coding sequence is TGTGCCAGCAGCCCGGACAGGGGGAGGAAACTGTTTTTT. Amino acids: CASSPDRGRKLFF.

The table lists this clonotype with a few counts. The chain carries TRBV7-2 and TRBJ2-1; 8 bases align to TRBD1. Losses at the gene ends were 4 bases for V and 2 bases for J; bases not matched to a gene: 4. Per the germline V gene, CDR1 is SGHTA and CDR2 is FQGNSA. This CDR3 is 15 amino acids long. CDR3: CASSSSGGTYNEQFF. DNA for the CDR3: TGTGCCAGCAGCTCGTCAGGGGGCACCTACAATGAGCAGTTCTTC.

The chain combines TRBV18 with TRBJ1-2; D is undetermined. The V gene's germline CDR1 is KGHSH and CDR2 LQKENI. V was clipped by 2 bases and J by 8 bases, with 12 bases between them. The CDR3 spans 13 residues. CDR3 sequence: CASSPGEFDGYTF. The CDR3 DNA reads TGTGCCAGCTCACCAGGAGAATTTGACGGCTACACCTTC. The full variable domain, rest sourced from reference TRBV18 and TRBJ1-2, is NAGVMQNPRHLVRRRGQEARLRCSPMKGHSHVYWYRQLPEEGLKFMVYLQKENIIDESGMPKERFSAEFPKEGPSILRIQQVVRGDSAAYFCASSPGEFDGYTFGSGTRLTVV.

This rearrangement joins TRBV12-3 or TRBV12-4 to TRBJ1-5; D is undetermined. V shed 5 bases and J shed 2 bases, with 10 bases lying between them. The CDR3 is 14 amino acids. The CDR3 protein is CASSPDGGNQPQHF. The CDR3 DNA reads TGTGCCAGCAGTCCCGATGGGGGCAATCAGCCCCAGCATTTT.

This chain uses TRBV12-5 with TRBJ1-2; D is possibly TRBD1 (5 bases). Germline V CDR1 and CDR2: LGHNT, FRNRAP. Deletions cut 2 bases from V and 10 bases from J, with 11 bases between. The CDR3 extends over 12 amino acids. CDR3 DNA sequence: TGTGCTAGTGGTTTGCCCCAGGGTCCCTACACCTTC. Translating it yields CASGLPQGPYTF.

The CDR3 DNA is TGCAGCGTCCCTAACGGGGGGGCGACAGATACGCAGTATTTT. It encodes CSVPNGGATDTQYF. This chain connects TRBV29-1 to TRBJ2-3; TRBD2 matches at 8 bases. CDR1 and CDR2 from the germline V gene are SQVTM and ANQGSEA. The CDR3 sequence is 14 residues long. V lost 6 bases, J lost 3 bases, and 8 bases stayed unmatched.